This TCR beta chain emerged from a study of CD8 T cells in Susac syndrome (dated by TCRdb to the late 2010s). With respect to the entire study: Repertoire sequencing was used to test whether CD8+ T cell activation and differentiation in Susac syndrome was antigen driven.

Peripheral blood CD8+ and CD4+ T cells from healthy donors, Susac syndrome patients and multiple sclerosis patients were profiled using high-throughput TCR beta sequencing. Treatment-naive patients with stable or active relapsing-remitting disease fulfilling revised McDonald criteria were used as multiple sclerosis controls. Bulk CD8+ and CD4+ T cells were purified by magnetic negative isolation, while CD8+ TEMRA cells were enriched using FACS. Blood was drawn into EDTA tubes, processed within 24 hours, and PBMCs were isolated by density gradient centrifugation. PBMCs intended for TCR sequencing were cryopreserved in liquid nitrogen and were subsequently thawed in a 37 degrees C water bath. A purity of at least 90% was achieved for sorted or isolated CD4+, CD8+ and CD8+ TEMRA cells. On this clonotype: Its binding antigen is unknown. It has no much larger one-base neighbor in the sample; base qualities were not kept.

Based on the germline V gene, the CDR1 and CDR2 sequences are SGDLS and YYNGEE. V was cut back by 2 bases and J by 0 bases, leaving a gap of 11 bases between them. The CDR3, cysteine through phenylalanine, is 15 amino acids long. Only the CDR3 DNA is retained, 45 bases long and in frame from the first base. Beyond this particular receptor, the publication reports: The number of individuals in the TCR sequencing and HLA analysis was recognized as being relatively small.

RNA was extracted using the RNeasy kit, and roughly 0.5 to 1 ug of the RNA was reverse transcribed with random hexamers. The immunoSEQ multiplex PCR assay, covering 54 Vbeta and 13 Jbeta segments, was used to amplify TCR beta CDR3 regions. PCR amplification bias was corrected by using a synthetic template baseline for primer optimization and computational correction. As for the original processing: Reads were assigned to V, D and J genes according to IMGT and analyzed in immunoSEQ Analyzer, with only productive sequences retained. Clonality was computed as one minus Shannon entropy normalized by log2 of the number of productive unique sequences. Public and private clones were assessed among the 100 most prevalent clones of each patient and control. A clone was defined as Susac-specific if it was absent from the healthy and MS cohorts, from 950 to 1,300 published viral clones and from other ImmuneACCESS disease sequences. The public sequencing data were trimmed at Q25 with fastp and processed into clonotypes with MiXCR by TCRdb, which kept only in-frame beta chains. Here each entry gathers all rows of one CDR3 protein and keeps the most common genes and DNA. The V and J calls reflect TCRdb's pipeline rather than the authors' work. This sample is represented by a few hundred thousand distinct CDR3 sequences; 95% of them were singletons. Approximately 0.08% of the sample goes to the ten largest clones.

The V gene is TRBV9 and the J gene is TRBJ1-1; a tentative D call is TRBD1 (6 bases match). This TCR was recovered from a human donor with multiple sclerosis. Sequenced: CD4+ T cells from PBMCs. CDR3 sequence: CASSVAGQMNTEAFF. The base sequence is TGTGCCAGCAGCGTCGCCGGACAGATGAACACTGAAGCTTTCTTT.